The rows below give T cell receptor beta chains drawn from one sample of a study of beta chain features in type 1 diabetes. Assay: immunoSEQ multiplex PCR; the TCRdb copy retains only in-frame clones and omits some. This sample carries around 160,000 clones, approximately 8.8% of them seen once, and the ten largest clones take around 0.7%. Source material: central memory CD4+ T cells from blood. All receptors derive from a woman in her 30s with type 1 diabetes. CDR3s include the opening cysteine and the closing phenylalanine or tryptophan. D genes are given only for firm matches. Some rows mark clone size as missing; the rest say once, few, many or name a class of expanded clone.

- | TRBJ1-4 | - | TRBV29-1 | CSVERGNDEKLFF | TGCAGCGTTGAGCGGGGCAACGATGAAAAACTGTTTTTT
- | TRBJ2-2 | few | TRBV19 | CASSIVGLAGELFF | TGTGCCAGTAGTATCGTGGGGCTAGCCGGGGAGCTGTTTTTT
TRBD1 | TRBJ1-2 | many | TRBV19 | CASVQGADGYTF | TGTGCCAGTGTACAGGGGGCAGATGGCTACACCTTC
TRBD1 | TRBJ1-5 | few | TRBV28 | CASSAGQGEDQPQHF | TGTGCCAGCAGTGCGGGACAGGGAGAGGATCAGCCCCAGCATTTT
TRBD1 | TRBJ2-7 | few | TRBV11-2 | CASSTGTGNEQYF | TGTGCCAGCAGCACCGGGACAGGGAACGAGCAGTACTTC
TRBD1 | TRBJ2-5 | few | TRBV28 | CASSSVGQGYQETQYF | TGTGCCAGCAGTTCCGTGGGACAGGGGTACCAAGAGACCCAGTACTTC
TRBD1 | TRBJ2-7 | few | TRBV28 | CASRLPPGQGARVAEQYF | TGTGCCAGCAGATTACCCCCGGGACAGGGGGCGCGAGTGGCCGAGCAGTACTTC
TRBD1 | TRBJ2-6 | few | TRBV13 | CASSHNRGSGANVLTF | TGTGCCAGCAGCCATAACAGGGGCTCTGGGGCCAACGTCCTGACTTTC
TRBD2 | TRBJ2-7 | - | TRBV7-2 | CASSLASGGGYEQYF | TGTGCCAGCAGCTTAGCGTCGGGAGGGGGGTACGAGCAGTACTTC
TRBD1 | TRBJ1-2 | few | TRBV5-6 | CASSIGQGAYYGYTF | TGTGCCAGCAGCATCGGACAGGGGGCTTACTATGGCTACACCTTC
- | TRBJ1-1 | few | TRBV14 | CASRATGSHTEAFF | TGTGCCAGCAGGGCCACAGGGTCGCACACTGAAGCTTTCTTT
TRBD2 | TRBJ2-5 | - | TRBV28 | CASSSSGVVETQYF | TGTGCCAGCAGTTCTAGCGGAGTTGTAGAGACCCAGTACTTC
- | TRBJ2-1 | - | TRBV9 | CASSVEPLKNNEQFF | TGTGCCAGCAGCGTAGAACCACTAAAGAACAATGAGCAGTTCTTC
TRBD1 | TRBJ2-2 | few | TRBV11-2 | CASSAGTGRIGELFF | TGTGCCAGCAGCGCGGGGACAGGGCGGATCGGGGAGCTGTTTTTT
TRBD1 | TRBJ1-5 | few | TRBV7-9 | CASSLTGGWGPQHF | TGTGCCAGCAGCTTGACAGGGGGCTGGGGGCCCCAGCATTTT
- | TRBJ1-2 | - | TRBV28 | CASSLSGVGYNYGYTF | TGTGCCAGCAGTTTGTCGGGAGTCGGGTACAACTATGGCTACACCTTC
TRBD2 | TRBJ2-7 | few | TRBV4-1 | CASSQALAGDSHEQYF | TGCGCCAGCAGCCAAGCTCTAGCGGGAGACTCTCACGAGCAGTACTTC
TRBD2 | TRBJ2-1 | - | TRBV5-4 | CASTGTSGRNEQFF | TGTGCCAGCACCGGGACTAGCGGGAGAAATGAGCAGTTCTTC
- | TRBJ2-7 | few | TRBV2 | CASSEAASSYEQYF | TGTGCCAGCAGTGAGGCAGCGAGCTCCTACGAGCAGTACTTC
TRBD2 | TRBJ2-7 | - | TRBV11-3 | CASSLDASGYEQYF | TGTGCCAGCAGCTTAGATGCTAGCGGGTACGAGCAGTACTTC
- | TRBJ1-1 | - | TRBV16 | CASRTRASNTEAFF | TGTGCCAGCAGAACGCGGGCCTCGAACACTGAAGCTTTCTTT
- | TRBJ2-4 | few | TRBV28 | CAYSIRGQNIQYF | TGTGCCTACAGCATCAGGGGACAAAACATTCAGTACTTC
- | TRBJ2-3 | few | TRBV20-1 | CSAELGDTQYF | TGCAGTGCTGAGCTAGGTGATACGCAGTATTTT
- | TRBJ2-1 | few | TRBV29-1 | CSASPSSYNEQFF | TGCAGCGCCTCCCCTAGTTCCTACAATGAGCAGTTCTTC
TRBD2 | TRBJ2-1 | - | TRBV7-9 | CASSLGSGSYNEQFF | TGTGCCAGCAGCTTGGGTAGCGGGAGCTACAATGAGCAGTTCTTC
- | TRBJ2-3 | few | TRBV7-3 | CASSLLGPVDTQYF | TGTGCCAGCAGCCTCCTTGGTCCGGTAGATACGCAGTATTTT
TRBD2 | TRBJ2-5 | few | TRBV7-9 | CASSLFAGGGQETQYF | TGTGCCAGCAGCTTGTTCGCCGGGGGAGGGCAAGAGACCCAGTACTTC
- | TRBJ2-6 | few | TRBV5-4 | CASSSRIGMSAGANVLTF | TGTGCCAGCAGCTCCCGGATCGGGATGTCGGCTGGGGCCAACGTCCTGACTTTC
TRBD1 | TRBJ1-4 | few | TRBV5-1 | CASSLAAGQNEKLFF | TGCGCCAGCAGCTTGGCCGCGGGACAGAATGAAAAACTGTTTTTT
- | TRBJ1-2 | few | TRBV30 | CAWVPNRVGGYTF | TGTGCCTGGGTTCCCAACAGGGTTGGTGGCTACACCTTC
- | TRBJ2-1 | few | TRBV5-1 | CASSLGTEFNEQFF | TGCGCCAGCAGCTTGGGGACAGAATTCAATGAGCAGTTCTTC
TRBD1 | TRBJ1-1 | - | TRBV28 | CASSRTGAFF | TGTGCCAGCAGTAGGACAGGGGCTTTCTTT
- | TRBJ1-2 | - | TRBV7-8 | CASSQLAAGLYGYTF | TGTGCCAGCAGCCAACTAGCGGCAGGCCTCTATGGCTACACCTTC
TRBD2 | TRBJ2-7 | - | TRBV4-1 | CASSQQTSGRAFSYEQYF | TGCGCCAGCAGCCAACAGACTAGCGGGAGGGCCTTCTCCTACGAGCAGTACTTC
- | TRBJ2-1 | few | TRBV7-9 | CASSWRDWHNEQFF | TGTGCCAGCAGCTGGAGGGACTGGCACAATGAGCAGTTCTTC
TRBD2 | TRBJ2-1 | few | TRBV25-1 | CASSEWGSGTHNEQFF | TGTGCCAGCAGTGAATGGGGTAGCGGGACCCACAATGAGCAGTTCTTC
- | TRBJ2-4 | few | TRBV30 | CAWSVSENIQYF | TGTGCCTGGAGTGTAAGTGAGAACATTCAGTACTTC
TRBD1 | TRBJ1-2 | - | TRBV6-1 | CASRRGQDYGYTF | TGTGCCAGCAGAAGGGGGCAGGACTATGGCTACACCTTC
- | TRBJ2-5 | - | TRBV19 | CASSSTSFQETQYF | TGTGCCAGTAGTAGTACGAGCTTTCAAGAGACCCAGTACTTC
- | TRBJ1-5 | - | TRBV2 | CASSGQGYQPQHF | TGTGCCAGCAGTGGGCAGGGCTATCAGCCCCAGCATTTT
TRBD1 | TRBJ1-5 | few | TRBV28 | CASSLEKGAQIREHF | TGTGCCAGCAGTTTGGAAAAGGGGGCGCAGATCAGGGAGCATTTT
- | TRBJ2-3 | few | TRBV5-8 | CASSLRGHTTDTQYF | TGTGCCAGCAGCTTGAGGGGACATACGACAGATACGCAGTATTTT
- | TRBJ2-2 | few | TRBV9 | CASSVDSNTGELFF | TGTGCCAGCAGCGTAGACTCAAACACCGGGGAGCTGTTTTTT
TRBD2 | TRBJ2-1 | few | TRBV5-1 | CASSSRSGSSYNEQFF | TGCGCCAGCAGCTCCCGTAGCGGGAGCTCCTACAATGAGCAGTTCTTC
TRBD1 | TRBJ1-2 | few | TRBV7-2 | CASSPGGGGGYTF | TGTGCCAGCAGCCCAGGGGGCGGGGGTGGCTACACCTTC
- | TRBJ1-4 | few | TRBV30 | CAWNLGGSNEKLFF | TGTGCCTGGAATTTAGGAGGGAGTAATGAAAAACTGTTTTTT